This TCR beta chain was retrieved from a study of beta chain features in type 1 diabetes (dated by TCRdb to between 2018 and 2020). For the study in its entirety: Mean age, gender distribution, total cell number and subset yield were not different between patients and healthy donors. Across all samples, some 110,000,000 sorted cells were examined, and cell number per subset correlated strongly with RNA yield. Regulatory and stem cell-like memory subsets were obtained from only 8 patients and about eight healthy donors, while naive and central memory subsets were obtained from all 28 donors. The study compared the TCRB repertoires of sorted circulating CD4+ T cell subsets in recently diagnosed type 1 diabetes patients with those in matched healthy donors. The study at large found these results: Type 1 diabetes patients showed a moderate but significant shortening of TCRB CDR3 length in all four CD4+ subsets. Shorter templates might have been favored by PCR, but patient and control samples were amplified and corrected together, so both groups would have been affected equally by any skew. At VDJ recombination sites, type 1 diabetes patients had fewer insertions and more deleted nucleotides, which implies abnormalities in thymic rearrangement. The naive, central memory and regulatory TCRB repertoires appeared to resemble one another more closely among patients than among healthy donors. Because small numbers of individuals were included in the HLA sub-analyses, any influence of HLA type on TCRB rearrangement was left unresolved. Because cDNA was sequenced instead of genomic DNA, activated cells with high expression could be over-represented, although the groups did not differ in activation or CD3 levels.

The High Capacity cDNA Reverse Transcription Kit was used to reverse transcribe all of the isolated RNA, meaning that expressed TCRB transcripts were what got sequenced. Deep immunoSEQ sequencing was applied to naive, central memory and regulatory T cell samples, giving an average of roughly 3.5 million total reads per sample. Sorted cells were lysed in RLT buffer, and RNA was extracted using DNase-treated RNeasy Micro or Mini kits according to cell number. Each cell subset was processed on its own to prevent cross-contamination, while patient and healthy donor samples were processed together. Using the immunoSEQ multiplex PCR, TCRB sequences were amplified from cDNA into 87-bp fragments spanning the CDR3 region. Sequencing of the amplicons was done on the Illumina HiSeq platform. The authors' analysis ran thus. PCR bias was corrected computationally using synthetic template baselines, and reads within Hamming distance 2 were collapsed, with unmergeable singletons discarded. Reads were aligned against IMGT to assign V, D and J genes, CDR3 length and insertions or deletions at six rearrangement sites. Within each subset, clonotype counts were normalized to sorted cell number, after which true diversity and Gini coefficients were computed with the tcR R package. The overlap coefficient, calculated on TCRB nucleotide sequences, was used to quantify repertoire sharing. Out-of-frame TCRB sequences from naive cells were analyzed to stand in for the pre-selection repertoire. TCRdb carries this immuneACCESS record with in-frame sequences only. Its versions omit some clonotypes, under half of them owing to an unresolved V gene in the studies checked, with the rest unexplained. Clonal size and the V and J genes are those of that table, whereas D and trimming came from the DNA. This sample gives 500,000 to 700,000 clones in total; 15% to 18% of them show up just once. The ten largest make up around 0.095% of the sample.

This clone turned up a few times. This receptor's antigen is unknown. No much larger clone is present one base from it, and per-base qualities are unavailable. A single peripheral blood draw of about 120 mL on average was collected from each donor into heparinised tubes. Using a panel that included CD45RO, CCR7, CD25, CD127, CD95 and CD27, naive, central memory, regulatory and stem cell-like memory CD4+ T cells were sorted on a BD FACSAria II. A purity above 98% was achieved for all sorted populations. Right away, PBMCs were isolated by Lymphoprep density gradient centrifugation and were stained directly, with no culture step. So that batch effects would be minimized, each experiment stained and sorted samples in pairs, pairing one healthy donor with one patient. From the germline V gene, CDR1 is SGDLS and CDR2 is YYNGEE. The CDR3, from cysteine to phenylalanine, totals 13 residues. The sequence is cut down to CDR3 DNA, 39 bases in frame from base 1. V is clipped by 4 bases and J by 5 bases, and the sequence between their germline boundaries is 12 bases long.

Rearrangement joined TRBV9 to TRBJ2-5; the D gene cannot be named for sure. The sequence was collected from a man between 18 and 29 years old in good health. The sample was naive CD4+ T cells from blood. The label giving this sample's cell subset or site can be read as: true naive CD4+ T cells. The DNA is as follows: TGTGCCAGCAGCCTCTCTCCGACGGAGACCCAGTACTTC. This is translated as CASSLSPTETQYF.